The 18 T cell receptor beta chains below all came from one sample that was sequenced in a study of CD8 T cells in ankylosing spondylitis. TCRdb passed the 5' RACE reads through MiXCR, listing each CDR3 protein once. The data contain 210,000 or so distinct CDR3 sequences, over 7% of them singletons. Material for sequencing was blood, either unsorted or a sorted T cell fraction (not recorded which). The receptors here all came from a female donor with ankylosing spondylitis or in good health (not recorded which).

This clonotype was recorded many times. The V gene is TRBV7-2, the J gene TRBJ2-7; 7 nucleotides agree with TRBD2. CDR1 and CDR2 (germline): SGHTA, FQGNSA. This CDR3 spans 17 amino acids. J lost 0 bases, V lost 5 bases, and 13 bases had no gene match. CDR3 sequence reads: CASSPRNPTSNSYEQYF. The CDR3 DNA reads as TGTGCCAGCAGCCCCCGAAACCCGACTAGCAACTCCTACGAGCAGTACTTC.

This clonotype has only a few counts. The chain recombines TRBV4-2 with TRBJ2-7, with a weak D call TRBD2 (5 bases). V shed 1 base and J shed 2 bases, with 12 bases lying between them. Per the germline V gene, CDR1 is LGHNA and CDR2 is YNFKEQ. This CDR3 comprises 15 residues. Here the CDR3 DNA reads TGTGCCAGCAGCCAAGCGCGGGCGGCTCCCTACGAGCAGTACTTC. As protein: CASSQARAAPYEQYF.

At least ten counts were recorded for this clonotype. This chain uses TRBV11-3 with TRBJ1-1; perhaps TRBD1 as D (5 bases). Germline V CDR1 and CDR2: SGHNT, YENEEA. Trimming left V 2 bases short and J 7 bases short, with 14 bases between. The CDR3 is 14 amino acids. CDR3 loop: CASSLQGREGEAFF. The CDR3 region has the DNA TGTGCCAGCAGCTTACAGGGAAGAGAGGGTGAAGCTTTCTTT.

This clonotype was recorded at least ten times. The chain links TRBV6-1 to TRBJ1-6; D is undetermined. The CDR3 is 15 residues long. V gave up 3 bases and J gave up 8 bases, with 14 bases separating them. Germline assignment: CDR1 MNHNS and CDR2 SASEGT. The CDR3 nucleotides are TGTGCCAGCAGTGATCTTGGGGTGACGGATTCACCCCTCCACTTT. This gives the protein CASSDLGVTDSPLHF.

The sample holds many counts of this clonotype. The rearrangement uses TRBV7-8 and TRBJ1-5; D is perhaps TRBD1 (5 bases). The length of the CDR3 is 17 residues. The V end lost 5 bases, the J end lost 0 bases, and 17 bases lay between the germline ends. Germline V gene sequence: CDR1 SGHVS, CDR2 FQNEAQ. CDR3: CASSPARDLYSNQPQHF. As DNA, the CDR3 is TGTGCCAGCAGCCCCGCCCGGGACCTTTATAGCAATCAGCCCCAGCATTTT.

Ten or more counts support this clonotype. The chain is built from TRBV12-3 or TRBV12-4 and TRBJ1-6; D remains ambiguous. With 7 bases removed from V and 9 bases from J, the gap between germline ends came to 16 bases. This CDR3 has 14 residues. Written as DNA, the CDR3 is TGTGCCAGCACCAATCAAGATAGGGTTTCACCCCTCCACTTT. Translating gives CASTNQDRVSPLHF.

This clonotype has a count of ten or more. This chain joins TRBV7-8 and TRBJ1-5, with D possibly being TRBD1 (5 bases). The CDR3 is made up of 15 amino acids. The germline V and J ends were trimmed by 1 base and 5 bases, with 12 bases remaining between them. CDR1 is SGHVS, CDR2 FQNEAQ, per germline. The CDR3 here is CASSLDLGRDQPQHF. The CDR3 DNA is TGTGCCAGCAGCTTAGATTTAGGCAGGGATCAGCCCCAGCATTTT.

This clonotype was observed a handful of times. The chain is built from TRBV12-3 or TRBV12-4 and TRBJ2-2; unclear D gene. V dropped 5 bases and J dropped 4 bases, with 8 bases sitting between them. This CDR3 comprises 13 residues. The CDR3 DNA is TGTGCCAGCAGTCTGTCTGCCACCGGGGAGCTGTTTTTT. Amino acid sequence: CASSLSATGELFF.

This clonotype appeared many times. The chain couples TRBV7-9 to TRBJ2-1; tentatively, D is TRBD1 (6 bases). This CDR3 region has 16 residues. Between the trimmed V and J ends, which lost 2 bases and 0 bases, there was a span of 11 bases. CDR1 and CDR2 (germline): SEHNR, FQNEAQ (reference sequence). The CDR3 DNA reads as TGTGCCAGCAGCTTACTTGGACAGAGCTCCTACAATGAGCAGTTCTTC. Amino acid sequence: CASSLLGQSSYNEQFF.

This clonotype has at least ten counts. The gene calls are TRBV7-2 and TRBJ2-2, with TRBD2 matching over 8 bases. From germline, CDR1 is SGHTA and CDR2 FQGNSA. J gave up 6 bases and V 5 bases, and 11 bases lay outside the gene matches. This CDR3 has 16 residues. The CDR3 DNA is TGTGCCAGCAGCAATTCGGGACTAGGGACGGCCGGGGAGCTGTTTTTT. Translation gives CASSNSGLGTAGELFF.

This clonotype was picked up many times. The chain joins TRBV6-2 or TRBV6-3 to TRBJ2-1; 10 bases map to TRBD2. Trimming took 6 bases from V and 5 from J; bases not matched to a gene: 4. The CDR3 is made up of 14 amino acids. CDR1 is MNHEY, CDR2 SVGEGT, per germline. This CDR3 is CASRTSGNNNEQFF. Here the CDR3 DNA reads TGTGCCAGCAGAACTAGCGGGAATAACAATGAGCAGTTCTTC.

This clonotype was counted a few times. The rearrangement uses TRBV7-3 and TRBJ2-1, with 10 bases that match TRBD2. CDR3 length: 15 amino acids. V trimming: 7 bases; J trimming: 2 bases; junction bases outside the gene matches: 5. Germline V lookup: CDR1 SGHTA, CDR2 FQGTGA. Here the CDR3 DNA reads TGTGCCAGCACCAAAGCGGGAGGGCCCTACAATGAGCAGTTCTTC. This translates into CASTKAGGPYNEQFF. The whole variable domain, remainder taken from reference TRBV7-3 and TRBJ2-1, is GAGVSQTPSNKVTEKGKYVELRCDPISGHTALYWYRQSLGQGPEFLIYFQGTGAADDSGLPNDRFFAVRPEGSVSTLKIQRTERGDSAVYLCASTKAGGPYNEQFFGPGTRLTVL.

Ten or more counts support this clonotype. The genes are TRBV6-2 or TRBV6-3 and TRBJ1-5; D gene unclear. CDR3 length: 13 residues. V lost 7 bases and J 0 bases, leaving 7 bases between the germline ends. The V gene's germline CDR1 is MNHEY and CDR2 SVGEGT. CDR3: CASIGDSNQPQHF. The CDR3 bases are TGTGCCAGCATTGGGGATAGCAATCAGCCCCAGCATTTT.

In its sample, this clonotype was seen many times. The rearrangement joins TRBV9 to TRBJ2-4; no reliable D call. Per germline, CDR1 SGDLS and CDR2 YYNGEE. V lost 4 bases, J lost 1 base, and 21 bases lay in between. This CDR3 region has 18 residues. The CDR3 nucleotides read TGTGCCAGCAGCCGTACAGCTGGATGGACGGGTGCCAAAAACATTCAGTACTTC. Residues: CASSRTAGWTGAKNIQYF.

This clonotype has just one count. This may come from a read error, since a much larger clone is one base off. This rearrangement joins TRBV7-8 to TRBJ2-3, with a possible D match to TRBD2 (5 bases). Germline loops: CDR1 SGHVS, CDR2 FQNEAQ. CDR3 length equals 18 residues. CDR3: CANSLGSGLAGRTDTQYF. DNA for the CDR3: TGTGCCAACAGCTTAGGGTCGGGCCTAGCCGGGCGCACAGATACGCAGTATTTT.

This clonotype has at least ten counts. This chain connects TRBV20-1 to TRBJ2-3; D gene unclear. This CDR3 is built from 14 residues. The V gene lost 6 bases and the J gene lost 5 bases, with 18 bases spanning the gap. Germline values: CDR1 DFQATT, CDR2 SNEGSKA (reference sequence). CDR3 region: CSADRAQHGDTQYF. The DNA of the CDR3 is TGCAGTGCCGACCGGGCCCAGCATGGAGATACGCAGTATTTT.

A few counts support this clonotype. The CDR3 loop is CASARDSGEKLFF. The DNA for the CDR3 is TGCGCCAGCGCTAGGGACAGCGGCGAAAAACTGTTTTTT. The chain recombines TRBV4-1 with TRBJ1-4; 7 positions agree with TRBD1. Germline V CDR1 and CDR2: MGHRA, YSYEKL. The CDR3 consists of 13 residues. J lost 8 bases, V lost 8 bases, and 8 bases had no gene match.

The CDR3 coding sequence is TGTGCCAGCAGCTCCCGGGCGGGAGCTAGCACAGATACGCAGTATTTT. Amino acids: CASSSRAGASTDTQYF. This chain connects TRBV7-3 to TRBJ2-3; TRBD2 aligns across 7 bases. The V gene's germline CDR1 is SGHTA and CDR2 FQGTGA. There are 16 residues in the CDR3. J was trimmed by 0 bases and V by 4 bases; bases with no gene match: 7.